This TCR beta chain was retrieved from a study of shared clonotypes between healthy human individuals. Study-level information: Three CD4 naive, three CD4 memory, two CD8 naive and one CD8 memory plate were used per donor. Study conclusions and caveats: Non-shared clonotypes had lower generation probabilities than those shared by all four donors.

With respect to this clone: As yet, its antigen is unknown.

A CD45RA-negative memory subset and a CD45RA+ naive subset were separated from the CD4+ cells. Per germline, CDR1 MNHEY and CDR2 SMNVEV (reference sequence). CDR3 length equals 15 residues. Trimming took 5 bases from V and 1 from J; bases not matched to a gene: 7. The method was immunoSEQ multiplex PCR; TCRdb's version includes in-frame clones alone and lacks a portion of them. This repertoire shows about 1.5 million clones, 95% to 99% found once; its top ten account for around 0.47%. The clonotype originates from a man aged 25 to 45 in good health. What was sequenced was naive CD4+ T cells sorted from blood. Subset denoted: CD45RA+ positively selected. This sequence joins TRBV27 and TRBJ1-1; TRBD1 agrees at 7 bases. The CDR3 loop is CASSSFGTENTEAFF. CDR3 bases: TGTGCCAGCAGTAGTTTCGGGACAGAGAACACTGAAGCTTTCTTT.